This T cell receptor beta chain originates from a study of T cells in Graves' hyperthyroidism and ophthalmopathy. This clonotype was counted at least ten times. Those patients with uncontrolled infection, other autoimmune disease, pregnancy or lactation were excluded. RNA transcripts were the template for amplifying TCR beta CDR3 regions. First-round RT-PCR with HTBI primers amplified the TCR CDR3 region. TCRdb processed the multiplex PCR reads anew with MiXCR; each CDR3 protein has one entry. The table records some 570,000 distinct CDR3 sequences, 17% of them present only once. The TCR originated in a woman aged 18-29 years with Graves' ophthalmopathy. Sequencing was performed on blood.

The CDR3 nucleotides read TGTGCCAGCAGTTTACAGGTGGGGTATGGCTACACCTTC. The encoded protein is CASSLQVGYGYTF. The chain couples TRBV12-3 or TRBV12-4 to TRBJ1-2; D gene unclear. This CDR3 spans 13 amino acids. V lost 2 bases and J lost 5, with 9 bases in between.